This TCR beta chain stems from a study of blood T cell repertoires in COVID-19. CDR1 SEHNR and CDR2 FQNEAQ come from the germline V gene (reference sequence). CDR3 length: 15 amino acids. V shed 6 bases and J shed 6 bases, with 15 bases lying between them. Clones were read by immunoSEQ multiplex PCR, and TCRdb kept only the in-frame ones, dropping some. The table shows some 260,000 clones, with around 80% occurring only once. The chain joins TRBV7-9 to TRBJ1-6, with D maybe TRBD1 (6 bases). The clonotype comes from a young man with acute COVID-19. Sequences were obtained from PBMCs or T cells enriched from blood (not recorded which). The CDR3 loop is CASSTFRGSNSPLHF. CDR3 coding DNA: TGTGCCAGCAGTACCTTCAGGGGATCTAATTCACCCCTCCACTTT.